Sequencing of this TCR beta chain was carried out in a study of PD-L1 blockade in urothelial cancer. Whole-study context: When patients started atezolizumab in the mid-2010s, it was given at 1,200 mg intravenously every 3 weeks. As for prior chemotherapy regimens, patients had received 0 to 3.

Only in-frame clones appear in the TCRdb table, and some are missing; sequencing was by immunoSEQ multiplex PCR. Of more than 35,000 clones in the sample, almost 85% were seen once. Time point here: peripheral blood 6 weeks after treatment start. The CDR3 is 14 amino acids. Germline V gene data show CDR1 as SGHTA and CDR2 as FQGNSA. V lost 1 base to trimming and J lost 4 bases, with 10 bases between them. This chain links TRBV7-2 with TRBJ1-2, with D tentatively TRBD1 (5 bases). The sequence was collected from a man aged 55 to 70 with urothelial cancer. The sequences come from PBMCs, collected around atezolizumab (anti-PD-L1) treatment. CDR3 in amino acids: CASSLGDGAYGYTF. DNA of the CDR3: TGTGCCAGCAGCTTAGGGGATGGGGCCTATGGCTACACCTTC.